This TCR beta chain derives from a study of post-analysis software for immune sequencing data. Incorporated into the TCR beta cDNA libraries were unique molecular identifiers, which served to reduce PCR and sequencing biases. TCRdb used MiXCR to reprocess the PCR reads, holding one entry per CDR3 protein. The sample records about 160,000 distinct CDR3 sequences, about 37% being singletons. This clonotype was counted a few times. Germline-derived CDR1 and CDR2 are MGHRA and YSYEKL. V lost 0 bases and J lost 5, with 14 bases in between. The CDR3 runs to 16 residues. Sequenced material: blood, taken after autologous hematopoietic stem cell transplantation. The origin of this receptor is a girl under 18 with multiple sclerosis. The chain is built from TRBV4-1 and TRBJ2-1; TRBD1 is a possible D gene (6 bases). The CDR3 region has the DNA TGCGCCAGCAGCCAAGATCCACAGGGTGGACACAATGAGCAGTTCTTC. This translates into CASSQDPQGGHNEQFF.